This T cell receptor (beta chain) was documented in a study of T cells after yellow fever vaccination. Overall study: When fractions had low cell numbers, they were prepared with SMART-Seq v4 Ultra Low Input. Study results and caveats: Shared CD4/CD8 clonotypes were a small share, likely from convergent recombination. It was the secondary response that reached its peak faster, day 5 versus 15, but it was weaker.

Germline CDR1 reads SEHNR; CDR2 reads FQNEAQ (reference sequence). V was shortened by 5 bases and J by 5 bases, with 15 bases between the two germline ends. The CDR3 extends over 14 amino acids. With regard to this clonotype: The target antigen is unknown.

Template-switching 5'RACE yielded the TCR cDNA; a universal primer site and UMIs were added in the process. TCRdb called the 5' RACE reads again in MiXCR, with one record for every CDR3 protein. The data contain fewer than 650,000 distinct CDR3 sequences, less than 25% of them singletons. The sequence was obtained from a man aged 18 to 29 who received the YFV17D yellow fever vaccine. The chain couples TRBV7-9 to TRBJ2-5; a weak D match, TRBD1 (6 bases). The sample in question was PBMCs, obtained approximately 22 days after the first yellow fever vaccination. CDR3 coding DNA: TGTGCCAGCAGCCCTCAGGGGCGATTGGAGACCCAGTACTTC. It is translated as CASSPQGRLETQYF. The full variable domain, its missing parts supplied by reference TRBV7-9 and TRBJ2-5, is DTGVSQNPRHKITKRGQNVTFRCDPISEHNRLYWYRQTLGQGPEFLTYFQNEAQLEKSRLLSDRFSAERPKGSFSTLEIQRTEQGDSAMYLCASSPQGRLETQYFGPGTRLLVL.